Listed below are T cell receptor beta chains from one sample, sequenced in a study of control samples from healthy donors and cancer patients. TCRdb keeps only in-frame clones here, not all; method: immunoSEQ multiplex PCR. The sample records about 140,000 clones, more than 80% being singletons. Material: blood. These receptors originate from a man between 18 and 35 years old in good health. The CDR3 runs from the conserved cysteine through the conserved F or W. D genes are given only for firm matches. Only some rows state a clone size, as once, few, many or a class for expanded clones.

size	D	J	V	length	DNA	CDR3
NA	NA	TRBJ2-6	TRBV4-2	19	TGTGCCAGCAGCCAAGTCGGAACAGGTTTTAGCTCTGGGGCCAACGTCCTGACTTTC	CASSQVGTGFSSGANVLTF
NA	NA	TRBJ2-7	TRBV7-9	16	TGTGCCAGCAGCTTAGGGAGAGGTCATTACTCCTACGAGCAGTACTTC	CASSLGRGHYSYEQYF
NA	NA	TRBJ1-1	TRBV25-1	17	TGTGCCAGCAGTGAAAGTGAGGGGACCCCGTCCAGAGGTGAAGCTTTCTTT	CASSESEGTPSRGEAFF
NA	TRBD1	TRBJ2-3	TRBV7-9	15	TGTGCCAGCATGGGTTGGACAGGGGTCCCAGATACGCAGTATTTT	CASMGWTGVPDTQYF
NA	NA	TRBJ1-2	TRBV5-1	16	TGCGCCAGCAGCTCTGGGCCGACAGAACCTAACTATGGCTACACCTTC	CASSSGPTEPNYGYTF
few	NA	TRBJ1-6	TRBV27	14	TGTGCCAGCAGTTTGAGCTCCTATAATTCACCCCTCCACTTT	CASSLSSYNSPLHF
NA	NA	TRBJ2-2	TRBV4-3	18	TGCGCCAGCAGCCAATCGCTGGTGGTAGCGGCGAACACCGGGGAGCTGTTTTTT	CASSQSLVVAANTGELFF
NA	NA	TRBJ1-1	TRBV6-2/TRBV6-3	11	TGTGCCAGCAGTTACTCGCTTGAAGTTTTCTTT	CASSYSLEVFF
NA	NA	TRBJ2-5	TRBV3-1/TRBV3-2	16	TGTGCCAGCAGCCAAACTAGAAGTCTTTCCGGGGAGACCCAGTACTTC	CASSQTRSLSGETQYF
NA	TRBD1	TRBJ2-1	TRBV28	15	TGTGCCAGCACTATCGGGACAGGGTCGTACAATGAGCAGTTCTTC	CASTIGTGSYNEQFF
NA	NA	TRBJ2-5	TRBV19	15	TGTGCCAGTAGTGGTCAGACATCTGCGGGAGAGACCCAGTACTTC	CASSGQTSAGETQYF
NA	TRBD2	TRBJ2-5	TRBV3-1/TRBV3-2	13	TGTGCCAGCAGCTACCTAGCGGGGGAGACCCAGTACTTC	CASSYLAGETQYF
NA	NA	TRBJ2-4	TRBV20-1	11	TGCAGTGCTGGCAGCCTAAGCATTCAGTACTTC	CSAGSLSIQYF
NA	TRBD2	TRBJ2-3	TRBV2	15	TGTGCCAGCAGTCCGGGACTAGCCAGCACAGATACGCAGTATTTT	CASSPGLASTDTQYF
NA	TRBD1	TRBJ1-2	TRBV2	14	TGTGCCAGCAGTGATATTGGGACAGGGGTCGGCTACACCTTC	CASSDIGTGVGYTF
NA	NA	TRBJ2-1	TRBV18	14	TGTGCCAGCTCACCTTCGGCTAGCCTCGATGTGCAGTTCTTC	CASSPSASLDVQFF
NA	NA	TRBJ2-3	TRBV18	13	TGTGCCAGCTCACCGCTAGGCACAGATACGCAGTATTTT	CASSPLGTDTQYF
NA	NA	TRBJ1-2	TRBV4-1	15	TGCGCCAGCAGCCAAGGGGTTGGGGACCAGGGGGGCTACACCTTC	CASSQGVGDQGGYTF
NA	TRBD2	TRBJ2-3	TRBV4-2	17	TGTGCCAGCAGCCAGTTGACTAGCGGGGTTGAGGCAGATACGCAGTATTTT	CASSQLTSGVEADTQYF
few	NA	TRBJ1-6	TRBV7-2	14	TGTGCCAGCAGCTTAGGACACACCAATTCACCCCTCCACTTT	CASSLGHTNSPLHF
NA	NA	TRBJ1-2	TRBV3-1/TRBV3-2	15	TGTGCCAGCAGCCAAGTCCCGGGGGCTAACTATGGCTACACCTTC	CASSQVPGANYGYTF
once	NA	TRBJ2-7	TRBV5-1	15	TGCGCCAGCAGCTTGGCGGGCAGGTACTCCTACGAGCAGTACTTC	CASSLAGRYSYEQYF
once	TRBD1	TRBJ2-7	TRBV19	14	TGTGCCAGTAGTCGGGGACAGGGTGCCTACGAGCAGTACTTC	CASSRGQGAYEQYF
NA	NA	TRBJ1-1	TRBV7-9	12	TGTGCCAGCATTACTTTGAACACTGAAGCTTTCTTT	CASITLNTEAFF
NA	NA	TRBJ2-5	TRBV7-2	14	TGTGCCAGCAGTACCCCCGGGCCCACAGAGACCCAGTACTTC	CASSTPGPTETQYF
once	NA	TRBJ1-1	TRBV29-1	12	TGCAGCGTTTTGCAGGGCCACACTGAAGCTTTCTTT	CSVLQGHTEAFF
NA	NA	TRBJ2-6	TRBV2	13	TGTGCCAGCAGTTCTTCTGGGGCCAACGTCCTGACTTTC	CASSSSGANVLTF
NA	NA	TRBJ1-1	TRBV7-9	12	TGTGCCAGCAGCTTAGCGCTGGGGATGGCTTTCTTT	CASSLALGMAFF
NA	NA	TRBJ2-3	TRBV6-5	15	TGTGCCAGCAGTCTCTTGGCTCAGGGTGCAGATACGCAGTATTTT	CASSLLAQGADTQYF
NA	TRBD1	TRBJ1-3	TRBV5-6	14	TGTGCCAGCAGCTTCAGGGGGCCTGGAAACACCATATATTTT	CASSFRGPGNTIYF
NA	TRBD1	TRBJ1-2	TRBV7-2	17	TGTGCCAGCAGCTCCAGCCGGAGACAGGGGGCTTACTATGGCTACACCTTC	CASSSSRRQGAYYGYTF
NA	NA	TRBJ2-1	TRBV9	14	TGTGCCAGCAGCGTAGCTGCGGACGGGAGAGGGCAGTTCTTC	CASSVAADGRGQFF
NA	NA	TRBJ2-7	TRBV7-3	15	TGTGCCAGCATACCCCCAGCCGGGCTCCACTACGAGCAGTACTTC	CASIPPAGLHYEQYF
NA	NA	TRBJ2-1	TRBV2	15	TGTGCCAGCAGTGGCGACCGGGCGACACACAATGAGCAGTTCTTC	CASSGDRATHNEQFF
NA	TRBD1	TRBJ2-5	TRBV28	16	TGTGCCAGCAGTTCAACGGGACAGGGGGCGCGAGAGACCCAGTACTTC	CASSSTGQGARETQYF
NA	NA	TRBJ2-3	TRBV28	13	TGTGCCAGCAGCACCTCCGATCTAGATACGCAGTATTTT	CASSTSDLDTQYF
NA	NA	TRBJ2-1	TRBV7-8	15	TGTGCCAGCAGCTCGCAGGGTCGCGCCCACAATGAGCAGTTCTTC	CASSSQGRAHNEQFF
NA	TRBD1	TRBJ1-1	TRBV11-2	14	TGTGCCAGCAGCACAAACAGGGGGAGGACTGAAGCTTTCTTT	CASSTNRGRTEAFF
NA	NA	TRBJ2-1	TRBV29-1	14	TGCAGCGTTGAAAACCCATCCACCTACAATGAGCAGTTCTTC	CSVENPSTYNEQFF
NA	NA	TRBJ2-1	TRBV7-9	16	TGTGCCAGCAGCCACCACCGGTCCAGCTCCTACAATGAGCAGTTCTTC	CASSHHRSSSYNEQFF
once	TRBD2	TRBJ2-7	TRBV11-2	16	TGTGCCAGCAGCCCCTGGGGGGGGACCGCTGGCTACGAGCAGTACTTC	CASSPWGGTAGYEQYF
NA	NA	TRBJ1-1	TRBV28	14	TGTGCCAGCAGCACAACCCCCTGGGGCACTGAAGCTTTCTTT	CASSTTPWGTEAFF
once	TRBD2	TRBJ2-2	TRBV3-1/TRBV3-2	16	TGTGCCAGCAGCCAATTACGGGGGGTAAGAGCCGGGGAGCTGTTTTTT	CASSQLRGVRAGELFF
NA	NA	TRBJ1-1	TRBV5-1	13	TGCGCCAGCAGATCAAACATGAACACTGAAGCTTTCTTT	CASRSNMNTEAFF
NA	TRBD1	TRBJ2-2	TRBV10-3	20	TGTGCCATCAGTGATGACGGCGGACAGGGGCGGGAAGCGAACACCGGGGAGCTGTTTTTT	CAISDDGGQGREANTGELFF
once	NA	TRBJ1-5	TRBV6-2/TRBV6-3	14	TGTGCCAGCAGCTTCCGAAGTAACAATCAGCCCCAGCATTTT	CASSFRSNNQPQHF